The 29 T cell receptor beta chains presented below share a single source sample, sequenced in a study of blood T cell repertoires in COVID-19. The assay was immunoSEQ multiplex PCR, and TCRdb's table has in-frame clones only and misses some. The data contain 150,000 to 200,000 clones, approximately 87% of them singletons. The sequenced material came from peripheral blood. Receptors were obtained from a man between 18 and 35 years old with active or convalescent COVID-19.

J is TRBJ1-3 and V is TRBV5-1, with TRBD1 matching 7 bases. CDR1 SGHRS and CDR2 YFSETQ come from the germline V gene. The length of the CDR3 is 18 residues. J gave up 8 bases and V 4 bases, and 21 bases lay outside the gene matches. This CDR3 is CASSRTPTGIQVKDTIYF. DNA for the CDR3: TGCGCCAGCAGCCGGACGCCGACAGGGATTCAGGTTAAGGACACCATATATTTT.

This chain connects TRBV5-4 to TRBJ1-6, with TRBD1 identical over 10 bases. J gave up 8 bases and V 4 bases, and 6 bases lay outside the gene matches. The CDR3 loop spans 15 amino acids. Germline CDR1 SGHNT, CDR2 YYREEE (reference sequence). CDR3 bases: TGTGCCAGCAGCGGGACCGGGACAGGGGATTCACCCCTCCACTTT. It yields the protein CASSGTGTGDSPLHF.

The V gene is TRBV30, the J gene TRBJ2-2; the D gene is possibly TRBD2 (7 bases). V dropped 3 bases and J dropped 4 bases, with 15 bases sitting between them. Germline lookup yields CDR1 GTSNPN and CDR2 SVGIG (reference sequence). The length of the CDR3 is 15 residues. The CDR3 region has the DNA TGTGCCTGGAGACCGAGGGGAGGGGGCACCGGGGAGCTGTTTTTT. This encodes CAWRPRGGGTGELFF.

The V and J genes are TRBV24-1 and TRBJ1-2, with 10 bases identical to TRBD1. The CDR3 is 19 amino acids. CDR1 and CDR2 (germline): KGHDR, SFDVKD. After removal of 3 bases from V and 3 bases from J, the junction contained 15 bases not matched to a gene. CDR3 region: CATSDPGGTTGGNHYGYTF. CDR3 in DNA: TGTGCCACCAGTGATCCTGGGGGAACGACAGGGGGCAATCACTATGGCTACACCTTC.

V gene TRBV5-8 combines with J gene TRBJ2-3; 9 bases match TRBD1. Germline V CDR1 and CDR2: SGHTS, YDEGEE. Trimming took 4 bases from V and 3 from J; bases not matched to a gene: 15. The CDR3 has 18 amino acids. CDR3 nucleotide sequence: TGTGCCAGCAGCCTCTACAGGGGGCGAGGATTTAATACAGATACGCAGTATTTT. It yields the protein CASSLYRGRGFNTDTQYF.

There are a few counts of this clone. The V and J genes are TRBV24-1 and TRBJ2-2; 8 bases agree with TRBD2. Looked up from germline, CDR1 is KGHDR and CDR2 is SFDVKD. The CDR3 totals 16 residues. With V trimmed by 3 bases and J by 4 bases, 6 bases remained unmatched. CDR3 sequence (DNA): TGTGCCACCAGTGATCTTGTAGCGGGATCCACCGGGGAGCTGTTTTTT. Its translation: CATSDLVAGSTGELFF.

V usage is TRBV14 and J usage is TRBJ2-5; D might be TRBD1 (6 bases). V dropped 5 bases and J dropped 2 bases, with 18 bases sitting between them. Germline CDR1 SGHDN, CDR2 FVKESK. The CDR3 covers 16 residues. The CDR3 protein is CASSLRRGLGQETQYF. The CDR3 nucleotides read TGTGCCAGCAGCTTGCGCAGGGGCCTGGGACAAGAGACCCAGTACTTC.

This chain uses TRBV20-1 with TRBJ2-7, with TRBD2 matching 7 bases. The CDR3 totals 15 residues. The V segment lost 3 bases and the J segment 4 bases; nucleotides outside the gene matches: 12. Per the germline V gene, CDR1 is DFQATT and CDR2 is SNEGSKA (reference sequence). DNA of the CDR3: TGCAGTGCTAGTATAAAGCGGGGCAAGCGTTACGAGCAGTACTTC. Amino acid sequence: CSASIKRGKRYEQYF.

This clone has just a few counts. In nucleotides, the CDR3 is TGTGCCAGCAGCCAAAGGTCACAGGGAAGGAGCGAGCAGTACTTC. Protein: CASSQRSQGRSEQYF. J is TRBJ2-7 and V is TRBV14; weak D call: TRBD1 (6 bases). The CDR3 totals 15 residues. Germline-derived CDR1 and CDR2 are SGHDN and FVKESK. V was shortened by 2 bases and J by 6 bases, with 17 bases between the two germline ends.

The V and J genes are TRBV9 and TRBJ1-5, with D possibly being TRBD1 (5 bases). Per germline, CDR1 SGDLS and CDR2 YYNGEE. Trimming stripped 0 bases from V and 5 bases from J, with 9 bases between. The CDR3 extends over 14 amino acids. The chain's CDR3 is CASSVGGDHQPQHF. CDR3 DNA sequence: TGTGCCAGCAGCGTAGGGGGGGACCATCAGCCCCAGCATTTT.

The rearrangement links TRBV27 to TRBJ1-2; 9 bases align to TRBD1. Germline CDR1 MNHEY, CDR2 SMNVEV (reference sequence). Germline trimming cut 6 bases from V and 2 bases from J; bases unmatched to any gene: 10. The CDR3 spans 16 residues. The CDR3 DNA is TGTGCCAGCAGAAACATCCTAGGGACAGGGAACTATGGCTACACCTTC. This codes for CASRNILGTGNYGYTF.

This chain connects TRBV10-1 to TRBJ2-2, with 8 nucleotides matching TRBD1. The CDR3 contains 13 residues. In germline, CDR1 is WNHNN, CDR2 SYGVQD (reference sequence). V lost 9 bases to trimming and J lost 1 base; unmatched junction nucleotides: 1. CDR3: CASGQGNTGELFF. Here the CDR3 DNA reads TGCGCCAGTGGACAGGGGAACACCGGGGAGCTGTTTTTT.

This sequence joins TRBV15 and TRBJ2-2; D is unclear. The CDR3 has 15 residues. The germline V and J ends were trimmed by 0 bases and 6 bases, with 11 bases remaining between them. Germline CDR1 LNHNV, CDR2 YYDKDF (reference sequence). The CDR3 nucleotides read TGTGCCACCAGCAGAGATGGAGTAATCTCCGGGGAGCTGTTTTTT. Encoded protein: CATSRDGVISGELFF.

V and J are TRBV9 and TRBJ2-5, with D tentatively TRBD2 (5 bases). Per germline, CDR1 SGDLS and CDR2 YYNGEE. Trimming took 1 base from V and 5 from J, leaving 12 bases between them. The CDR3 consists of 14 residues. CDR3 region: CASSVRPGLETQYF. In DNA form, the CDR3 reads TGTGCCAGCAGCGTACGCCCGGGGTTGGAGACCCAGTACTTC.

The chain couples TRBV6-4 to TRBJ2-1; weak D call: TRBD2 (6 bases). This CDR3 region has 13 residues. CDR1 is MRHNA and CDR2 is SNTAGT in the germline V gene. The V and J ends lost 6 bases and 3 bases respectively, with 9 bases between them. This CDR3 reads CASSTGDYNEQFF. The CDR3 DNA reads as TGTGCCAGCAGCACGGGAGACTACAATGAGCAGTTCTTC.

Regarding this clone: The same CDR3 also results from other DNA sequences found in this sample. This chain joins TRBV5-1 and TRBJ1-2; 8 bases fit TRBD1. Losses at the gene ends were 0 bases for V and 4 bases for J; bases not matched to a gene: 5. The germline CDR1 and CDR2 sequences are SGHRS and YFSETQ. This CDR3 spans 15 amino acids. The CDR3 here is CASSLGQGAGYGYTF. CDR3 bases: TGCGCCAGCAGCTTGGGGCAGGGGGCAGGCTATGGCTACACCTTC. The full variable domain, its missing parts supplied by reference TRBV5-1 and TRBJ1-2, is KAGVTQTPRYLIKTRGQQVTLSCSPISGHRSVSWYQQTPGQGLQFLFEYFSETQRNKGNFPGRFSGRQFSNSRSEMNVSTLELGDSALYLCASSLGQGAGYGYTFGSGTRLTVV.

CDR3 nucleotide sequence: TGTGCCAGCAGTTTAAGGACAAGCTACAATGAGCAGTTCTTC. This sequence encodes CASSLRTSYNEQFF. This sequence joins TRBV27 and TRBJ2-1; tentatively, D is TRBD1 (5 bases). The CDR3 is 14 residues long. V shed 2 bases and J shed 3 bases, with 8 bases lying between them. Germline CDR1 MNHEY, CDR2 SMNVEV (reference sequence).

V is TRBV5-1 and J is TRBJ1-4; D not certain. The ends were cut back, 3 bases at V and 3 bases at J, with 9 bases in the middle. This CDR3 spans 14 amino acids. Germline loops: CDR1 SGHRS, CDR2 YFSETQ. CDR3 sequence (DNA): TGCGCCAGCAGCTATGGCGGTCCTAATGAAAAACTGTTTTTT. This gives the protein CASSYGGPNEKLFF.

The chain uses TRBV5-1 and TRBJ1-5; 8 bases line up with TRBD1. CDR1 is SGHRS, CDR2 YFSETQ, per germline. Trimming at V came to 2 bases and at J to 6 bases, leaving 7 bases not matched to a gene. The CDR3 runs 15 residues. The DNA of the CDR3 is TGCGCCAGCAGCTTACGACCGGGACAGGCTCAGCCCCAGCATTTT. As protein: CASSLRPGQAQPQHF. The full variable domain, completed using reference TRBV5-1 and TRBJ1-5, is KAGVTQTPRYLIKTRGQQVTLSCSPISGHRSVSWYQQTPGQGLQFLFEYFSETQRNKGNFPGRFSGRQFSNSRSEMNVSTLELGDSALYLCASSLRPGQAQPQHFGDGTRLSIL.

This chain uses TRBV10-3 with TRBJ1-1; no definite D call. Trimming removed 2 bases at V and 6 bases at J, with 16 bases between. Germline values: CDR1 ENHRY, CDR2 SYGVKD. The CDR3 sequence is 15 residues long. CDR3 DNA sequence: TGTGCCATCAGTGAGGGAGAGGCCTACATCGCTGAAGCTTTCTTT. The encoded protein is CAISEGEAYIAEAFF.

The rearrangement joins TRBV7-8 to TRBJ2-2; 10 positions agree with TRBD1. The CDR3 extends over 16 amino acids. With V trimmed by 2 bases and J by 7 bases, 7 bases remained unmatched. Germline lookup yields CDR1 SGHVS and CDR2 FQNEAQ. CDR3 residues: CASSLLPDRGNGELFF. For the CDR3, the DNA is TGTGCCAGCAGCTTATTACCGGACAGGGGGAACGGGGAGCTGTTTTTT.

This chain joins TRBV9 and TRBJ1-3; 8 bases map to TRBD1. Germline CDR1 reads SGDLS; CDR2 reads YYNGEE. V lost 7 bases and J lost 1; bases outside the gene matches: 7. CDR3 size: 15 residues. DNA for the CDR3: TGTGCCAGCGGAAGTACAGGGGGATCTGGAAACACCATATATTTT. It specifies CASGSTGGSGNTIYF.

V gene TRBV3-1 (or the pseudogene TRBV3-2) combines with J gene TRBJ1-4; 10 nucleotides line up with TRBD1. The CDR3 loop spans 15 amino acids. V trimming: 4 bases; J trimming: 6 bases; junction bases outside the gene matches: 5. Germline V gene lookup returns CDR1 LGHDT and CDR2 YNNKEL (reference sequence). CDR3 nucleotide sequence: TGTGCCAGCAGCCCGACAGGGGGCGGATATGAAAAACTGTTTTTT. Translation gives CASSPTGGGYEKLFF.

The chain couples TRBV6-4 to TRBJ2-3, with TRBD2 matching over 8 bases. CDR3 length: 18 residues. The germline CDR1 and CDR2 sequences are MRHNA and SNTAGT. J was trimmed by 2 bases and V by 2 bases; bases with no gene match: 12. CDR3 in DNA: TGTGCCAGCAGTGACGGACGGGGGGGTTGGCGGGACACAGATACGCAGTATTTT. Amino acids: CASSDGRGGWRDTDTQYF.

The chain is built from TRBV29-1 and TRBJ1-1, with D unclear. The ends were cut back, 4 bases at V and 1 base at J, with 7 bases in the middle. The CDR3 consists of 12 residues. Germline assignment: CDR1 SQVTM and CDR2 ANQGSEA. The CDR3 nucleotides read TGCAGCGTTGTTCTAACGAACACTGAAGCTTTCTTT. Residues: CSVVLTNTEAFF. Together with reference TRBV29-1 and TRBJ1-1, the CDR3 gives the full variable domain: SAVISQKPSRDICQRGTSLTIQCQVDSQVTMMFWYRQQPGQSLTLIATANQGSEATYESGFVIDKFPISRPNLTFSTLTVSNMSPEDSSIYLCSVVLTNTEAFFGQGTRLTVV.

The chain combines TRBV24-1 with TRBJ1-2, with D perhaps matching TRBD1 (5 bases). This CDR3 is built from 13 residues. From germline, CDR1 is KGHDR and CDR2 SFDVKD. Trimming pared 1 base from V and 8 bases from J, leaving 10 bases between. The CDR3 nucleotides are TGTGCCACCAGTGATTTCGGGGGAGCGGGCTACACCTTC. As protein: CATSDFGGAGYTF.

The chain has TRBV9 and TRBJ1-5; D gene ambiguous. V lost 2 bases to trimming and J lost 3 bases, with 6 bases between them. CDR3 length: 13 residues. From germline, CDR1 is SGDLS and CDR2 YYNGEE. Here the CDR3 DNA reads TGTGCCAGCAGCGTGACAATCAATCAGCCCCAGCATTTT. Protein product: CASSVTINQPQHF.

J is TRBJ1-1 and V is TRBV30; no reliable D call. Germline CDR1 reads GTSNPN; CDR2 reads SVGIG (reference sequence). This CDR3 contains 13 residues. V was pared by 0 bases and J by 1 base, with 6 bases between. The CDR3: CAWSVKRNTEAFF. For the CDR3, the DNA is TGTGCCTGGAGTGTTAAGAGGAACACTGAAGCTTTCTTT.

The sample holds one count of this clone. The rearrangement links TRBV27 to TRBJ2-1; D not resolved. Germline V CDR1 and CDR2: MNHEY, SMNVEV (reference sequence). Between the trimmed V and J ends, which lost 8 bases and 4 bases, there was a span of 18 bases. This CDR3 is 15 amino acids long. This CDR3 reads CASLLSGSGYNEQFF. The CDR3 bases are TGTGCCAGCCTACTTTCCGGGTCCGGTTACAATGAGCAGTTCTTC.